These 12 T cell receptor beta chains share one sample of origin, sequenced in a study of blood T cell repertoires in COVID-19. The protocol was immunoSEQ multiplex PCR, while the TCRdb copy is restricted to in-frame clones and leaves out a portion. The profile shows roughly 200,000 clones, roughly 77% of them singletons. The sample comprised peripheral blood. The receptors originated from a woman between 40 and 55 years old with COVID-19, enrolled during active disease.

V and J are TRBV5-5 and TRBJ2-6; D might be TRBD2 (5 bases). V was shortened by 8 bases and J by 0 bases, with 21 bases between the two germline ends. Germline CDR1 SGHKS, CDR2 YYEKEE (reference sequence). CDR3 size: 18 residues. CDR3 amino acids: CASQLEGSDYSGANVLTF. CDR3 in DNA: TGTGCCAGTCAGCTTGAGGGATCTGATTACTCTGGGGCCAACGTCCTGACTTTC.

The V call is TRBV6-5, the J call TRBJ2-7; a weak D match, TRBD1 (6 bases). This CDR3 comprises 14 residues. With 5 bases removed from V and 0 bases from J, the gap between germline ends came to 11 bases. Per the germline V gene, CDR1 is MNHEY and CDR2 is SVGAGI. The CDR3: CASSTGPSSYEQYF. DNA for the CDR3: TGTGCCAGCAGTACAGGGCCGAGCTCCTACGAGCAGTACTTC.

This clone was detected only a few times. This chain connects TRBV3-1 (or the pseudogene TRBV3-2) to TRBJ1-5; D unresolved. CDR1 and CDR2 from the germline V gene are LGHDT and YNNKEL (reference sequence). The V end was cut by 0 bases, the J end by 7 bases, with 10 bases between. CDR3 length: 14 residues. This CDR3 reads CASSQESGYQPQHF. CDR3 coding DNA: TGTGCCAGCAGCCAAGAATCCGGGTACCAGCCCCAGCATTTT.

This chain connects TRBV18 to TRBJ2-2; 9 positions match TRBD1. Germline V CDR1 and CDR2: KGHSH, LQKENI. Trimming cost V 3 bases and J 6 bases; bases outside gene matches: 8. The CDR3 loop spans 16 amino acids. The CDR3 protein is CASSPLQGAKSGELFF. Here the CDR3 DNA reads TGTGCCAGCTCACCCTTACAGGGGGCTAAATCCGGGGAGCTGTTTTTT.

The V and J genes are TRBV29-1 and TRBJ2-3; tentative D call: TRBD2 (6 bases). Deletions cut 5 bases from V and 6 bases from J, with 15 bases between. Looked up from germline, CDR1 is SQVTM and CDR2 is ANQGSEA. CDR3 length: 13 amino acids. Here the CDR3 reads CSVLGGFTDTQYF. The DNA of the CDR3 is TGCAGCGTTCTCGGAGGGTTTACGGATACGCAGTATTTT.

This clone was seen a few times. The chain links TRBV7-2 to TRBJ1-5; D is ambiguous. V gave up 0 bases and J gave up 3 bases, with 3 bases separating them. Germline CDR1 is SGHTA and CDR2 is FQGNSA. The CDR3 consists of 13 residues. The CDR3 sequence: CASSLALNQPQHF. DNA for the CDR3: TGTGCCAGCAGCTTAGCCCTCAATCAGCCCCAGCATTTT.

The chain is built from TRBV29-1 and TRBJ1-5; no firm D call. The CDR3 sequence is 14 residues long. The germline V gene encodes CDR1 SQVTM and CDR2 ANQGSEA. With 6 bases removed from V and 4 bases from J, the gap between germline ends came to 16 bases. Here the CDR3 reads CSVTGRGVNQPQHF. The CDR3 coding sequence is TGCAGCGTCACGGGCCGGGGAGTTAATCAGCCCCAGCATTTT.

This clone was seen a single time. The chain couples TRBV12-5 to TRBJ1-5; D gene uncertain. CDR1 and CDR2 (germline): LGHNT, FRNRAP. This CDR3 spans 15 amino acids. The V gene lost 1 base and the J gene lost 3 bases, with 10 bases spanning the gap. This CDR3 is CASGLESAPNQPQHF. In DNA, the CDR3 is TGTGCTAGTGGTTTGGAGAGTGCGCCCAATCAGCCCCAGCATTTT.

The gene calls are TRBV2 and TRBJ1-2; D is perhaps TRBD1 (6 bases). This CDR3 is 13 amino acids long. V gave up 1 base and J gave up 5 bases, with 8 bases separating them. Germline assignment: CDR1 SNHLY and CDR2 FYNNEI. The CDR3 here is CASSEVGQYGYTF. The CDR3, as DNA: TGTGCCAGCAGTGAAGTCGGACAGTATGGCTACACCTTC.

The chain employs TRBV27 and TRBJ2-1, with 11 bases that match TRBD2. Losses at the gene ends were 3 bases for V and 8 bases for J; bases not matched to a gene: 12. Germline CDR1 MNHEY, CDR2 SMNVEV (reference sequence). The CDR3 spans 17 residues. CDR3 nucleotide sequence: TGTGCCAGCAGTTTTCCCTCGATAGCGGGGGGGCAGGATGAGCAGTTCTTC. Translating gives CASSFPSIAGGQDEQFF.

The rearrangement links TRBV19 to TRBJ1-6; D is possibly TRBD1 (6 bases). The CDR3 runs 14 residues. The germline CDR1 and CDR2 sequences are LNHDA and SQIVND (reference sequence). The V end was cut by 3 bases, the J end by 9 bases, with 12 bases between. The CDR3 DNA reads as TGTGCCAGTAGTATGGGGGCAGGGGCTTCACCCCTCCACTTT. Protein product: CASSMGAGASPLHF.

The chain joins TRBV9 to TRBJ1-1, with D maybe TRBD1 (5 bases). Trimming left V 3 bases short and J 0 bases short, with 9 bases between. The CDR3 has 14 residues. Germline CDR1 and CDR2: SGDLS and YYNGEE. CDR3 amino acids: CASSETAMNTEAFF. In nucleotides, the CDR3 is TGTGCCAGCAGCGAGACAGCCATGAACACTGAAGCTTTCTTT. Supplemented by reference TRBV9 and TRBJ1-1, the full variable domain reads DSGVTQTPKHLITATGQRVTLRCSPRSGDLSVYWYQQSLDQGLQFLIQYYNGEERAKGNILERFSAQQFPDLHSELNLSSLELGDSALYFCASSETAMNTEAFFGQGTRLTVV.